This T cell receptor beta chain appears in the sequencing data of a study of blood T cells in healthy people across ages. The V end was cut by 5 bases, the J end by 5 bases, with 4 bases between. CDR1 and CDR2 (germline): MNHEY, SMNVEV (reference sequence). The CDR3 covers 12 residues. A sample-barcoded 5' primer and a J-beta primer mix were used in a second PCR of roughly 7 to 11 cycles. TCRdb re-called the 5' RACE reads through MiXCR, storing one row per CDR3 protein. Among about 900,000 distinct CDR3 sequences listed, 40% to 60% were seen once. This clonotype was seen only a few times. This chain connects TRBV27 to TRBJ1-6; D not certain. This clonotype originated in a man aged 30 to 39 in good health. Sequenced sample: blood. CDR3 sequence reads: CASSPNNSPLHF. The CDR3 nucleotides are TGTGCCAGCAGTCCCAATAATTCACCCCTCCACTTT.